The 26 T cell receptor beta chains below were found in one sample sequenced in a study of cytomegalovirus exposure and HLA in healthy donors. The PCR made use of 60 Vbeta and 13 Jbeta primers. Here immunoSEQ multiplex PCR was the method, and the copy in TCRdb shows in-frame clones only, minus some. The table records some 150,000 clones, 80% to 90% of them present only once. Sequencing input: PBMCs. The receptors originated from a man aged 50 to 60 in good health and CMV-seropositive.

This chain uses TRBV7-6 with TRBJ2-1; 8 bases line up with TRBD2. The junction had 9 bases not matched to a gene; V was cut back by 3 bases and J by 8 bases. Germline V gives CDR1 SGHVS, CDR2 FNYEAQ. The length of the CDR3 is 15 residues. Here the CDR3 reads CASSFFREGGDEQFF. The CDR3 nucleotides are TGTGCCAGCAGCTTTTTCCGGGAGGGCGGGGATGAGCAGTTCTTC.

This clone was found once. This CDR3 reads CASSLVQGPIYF. The CDR3, as DNA: TGTGCCAGCAGCTTAGTGCAGGGTCCCATATATTTT. The gene calls are TRBV7-2 and TRBJ1-3, with a tentative D call TRBD1 (5 bases). V was clipped by 1 base and J by 11 bases, with 9 bases between them. Germline assignment: CDR1 SGHTA and CDR2 FQGNSA. This CDR3 comprises 12 residues.

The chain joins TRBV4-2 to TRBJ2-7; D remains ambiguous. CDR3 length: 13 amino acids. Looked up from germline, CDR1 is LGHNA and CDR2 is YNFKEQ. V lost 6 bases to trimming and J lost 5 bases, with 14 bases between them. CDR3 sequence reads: CASSFSSLNEQYF. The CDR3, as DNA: TGTGCCAGCAGTTTTTCTAGTTTGAACGAGCAGTACTTC.

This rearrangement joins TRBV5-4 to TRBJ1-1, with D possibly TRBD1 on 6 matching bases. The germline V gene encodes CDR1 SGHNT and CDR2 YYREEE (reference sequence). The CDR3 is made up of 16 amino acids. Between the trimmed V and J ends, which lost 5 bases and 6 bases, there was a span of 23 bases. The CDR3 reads CASRDVRGLQGPEAFF. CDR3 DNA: TGTGCCAGCAGGGACGTTCGGGGTCTACAGGGCCCTGAAGCTTTCTTT.

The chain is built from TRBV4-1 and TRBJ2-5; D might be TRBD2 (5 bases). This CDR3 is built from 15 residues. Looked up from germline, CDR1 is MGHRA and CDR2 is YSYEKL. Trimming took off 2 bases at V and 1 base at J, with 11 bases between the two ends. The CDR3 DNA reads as TGCGCCAGCAGCCAATTAGGGCTAGCCCAAGAGACCCAGTACTTC. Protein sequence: CASSQLGLAQETQYF.

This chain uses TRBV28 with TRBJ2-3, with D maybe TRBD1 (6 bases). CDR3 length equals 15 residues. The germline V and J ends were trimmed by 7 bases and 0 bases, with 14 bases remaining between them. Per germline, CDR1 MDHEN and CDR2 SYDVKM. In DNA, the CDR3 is TGTGCCAGCAACCACGGGACATCTAGCACAGATACGCAGTATTTT. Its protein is CASNHGTSSTDTQYF.

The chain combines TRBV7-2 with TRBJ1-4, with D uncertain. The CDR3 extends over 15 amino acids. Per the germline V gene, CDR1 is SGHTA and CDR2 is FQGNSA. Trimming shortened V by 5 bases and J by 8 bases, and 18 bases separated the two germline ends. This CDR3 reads CASSTRAMSQEKLFF. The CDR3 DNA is TGTGCCAGCAGCACGCGGGCTATGAGTCAGGAAAAACTGTTTTTT.

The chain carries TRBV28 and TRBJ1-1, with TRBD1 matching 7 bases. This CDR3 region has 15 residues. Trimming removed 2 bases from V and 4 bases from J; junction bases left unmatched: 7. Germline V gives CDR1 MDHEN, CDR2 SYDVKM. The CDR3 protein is CASSLIGRGVTEAFF. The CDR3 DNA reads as TGTGCCAGCAGTTTAATTGGCAGGGGGGTCACTGAAGCTTTCTTT.

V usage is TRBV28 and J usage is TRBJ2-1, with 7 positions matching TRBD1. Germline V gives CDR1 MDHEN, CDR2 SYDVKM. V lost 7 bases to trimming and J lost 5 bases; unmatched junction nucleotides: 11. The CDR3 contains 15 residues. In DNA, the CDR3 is TGTGCCAGCAATTCCGGGACAGCGAGTGACAATGAGCAGTTCTTC. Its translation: CASNSGTASDNEQFF.

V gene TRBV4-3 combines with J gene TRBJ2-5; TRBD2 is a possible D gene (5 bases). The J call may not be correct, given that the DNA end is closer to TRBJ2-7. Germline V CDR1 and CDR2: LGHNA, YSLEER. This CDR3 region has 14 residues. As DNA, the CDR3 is TGCGCCAGCAGCCAAGATGTAGGAGGTTACGAGCAGTACTTC. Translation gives CASSQDVGGYEQYF.

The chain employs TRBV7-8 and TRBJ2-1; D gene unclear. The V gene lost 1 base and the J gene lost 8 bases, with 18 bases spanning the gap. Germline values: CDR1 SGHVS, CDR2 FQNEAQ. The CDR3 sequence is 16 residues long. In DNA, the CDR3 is TGTGCCAGCAGCTTAGGGCGCACGGCGGTATTGGATGAGCAGTTCTTC. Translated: CASSLGRTAVLDEQFF.

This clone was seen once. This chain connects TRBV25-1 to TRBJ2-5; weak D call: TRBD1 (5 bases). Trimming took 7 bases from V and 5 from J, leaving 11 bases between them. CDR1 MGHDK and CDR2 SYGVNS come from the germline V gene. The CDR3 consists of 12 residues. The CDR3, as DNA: TGTGCCAGCAAGGGGTTCGGGGAGACCCAGTACTTC. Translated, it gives CASKGFGETQYF.

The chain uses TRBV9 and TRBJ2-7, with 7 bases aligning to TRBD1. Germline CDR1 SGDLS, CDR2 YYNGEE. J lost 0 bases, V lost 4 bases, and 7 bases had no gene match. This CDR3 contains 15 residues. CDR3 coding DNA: TGTGCCAGCAGCCCCCCCGGGACAGCCTCCTACGAGCAGTACTTC. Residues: CASSPPGTASYEQYF.

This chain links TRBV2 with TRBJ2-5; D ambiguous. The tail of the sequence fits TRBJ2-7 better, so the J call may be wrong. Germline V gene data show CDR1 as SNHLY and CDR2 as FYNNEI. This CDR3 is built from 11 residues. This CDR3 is CASSATYEQYF. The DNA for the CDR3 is TGTGCCAGCAGCGCCACCTACGAGCAGTACTTC.

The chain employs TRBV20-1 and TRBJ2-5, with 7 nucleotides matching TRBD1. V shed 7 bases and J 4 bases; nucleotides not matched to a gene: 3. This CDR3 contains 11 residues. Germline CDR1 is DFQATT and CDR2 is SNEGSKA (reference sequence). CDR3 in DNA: TGCAGTGTGGCAGGGGGAGAGACCCAGTACTTC. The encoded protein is CSVAGGETQYF.

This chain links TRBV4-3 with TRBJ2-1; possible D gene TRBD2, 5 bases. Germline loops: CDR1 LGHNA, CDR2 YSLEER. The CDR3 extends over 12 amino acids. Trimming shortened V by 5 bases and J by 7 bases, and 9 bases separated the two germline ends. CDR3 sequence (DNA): TGCGCCAGCAGCTTTAGCGAAAATGAGCAGTTCTTC. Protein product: CASSFSENEQFF.

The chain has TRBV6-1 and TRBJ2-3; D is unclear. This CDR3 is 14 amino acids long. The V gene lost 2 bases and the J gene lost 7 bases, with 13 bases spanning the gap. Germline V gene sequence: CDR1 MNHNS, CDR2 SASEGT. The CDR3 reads CASSERGSDYTQYF. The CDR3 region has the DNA TGTGCCAGCAGTGAACGTGGGTCTGACTATACGCAGTATTTT.

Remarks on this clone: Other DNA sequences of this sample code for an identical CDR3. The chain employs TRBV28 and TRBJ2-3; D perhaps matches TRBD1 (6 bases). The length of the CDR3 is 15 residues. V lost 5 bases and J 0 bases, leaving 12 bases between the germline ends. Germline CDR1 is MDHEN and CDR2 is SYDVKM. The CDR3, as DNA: TGTGCCAGCAGTCCAACAACAGGGAGCACAGATACGCAGTATTTT. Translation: CASSPTTGSTDTQYF.

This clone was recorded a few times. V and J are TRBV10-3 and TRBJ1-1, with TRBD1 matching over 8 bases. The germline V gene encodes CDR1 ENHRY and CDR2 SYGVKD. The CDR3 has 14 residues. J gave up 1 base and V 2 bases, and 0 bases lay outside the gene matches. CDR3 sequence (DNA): TGTGCCATCAGTGAGACAGGGGGGAACACTGAAGCTTTCTTT. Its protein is CAISETGGNTEAFF.

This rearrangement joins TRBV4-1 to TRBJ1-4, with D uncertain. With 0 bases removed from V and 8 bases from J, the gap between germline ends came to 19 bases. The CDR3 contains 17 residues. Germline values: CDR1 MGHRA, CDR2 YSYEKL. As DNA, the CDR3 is TGCGCCAGCAGCCAAGAACACCCGGGAGTGTCGGGAGAAAAACTGTTTTTT. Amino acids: CASSQEHPGVSGEKLFF.

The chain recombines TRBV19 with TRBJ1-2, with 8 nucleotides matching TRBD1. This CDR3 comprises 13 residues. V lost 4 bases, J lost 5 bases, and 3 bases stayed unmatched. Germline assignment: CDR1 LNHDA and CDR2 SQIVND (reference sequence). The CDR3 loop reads CASSTGTGYGYTF. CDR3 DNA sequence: TGTGCCAGTAGTACTGGGACAGGTTATGGCTACACCTTC.

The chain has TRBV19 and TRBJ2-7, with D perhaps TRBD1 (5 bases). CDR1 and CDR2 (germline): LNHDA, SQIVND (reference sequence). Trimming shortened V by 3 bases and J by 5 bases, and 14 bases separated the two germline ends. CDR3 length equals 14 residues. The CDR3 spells CASSISGNSNEQYF. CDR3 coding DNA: TGTGCCAGTAGTATTTCAGGGAATAGCAACGAGCAGTACTTC.

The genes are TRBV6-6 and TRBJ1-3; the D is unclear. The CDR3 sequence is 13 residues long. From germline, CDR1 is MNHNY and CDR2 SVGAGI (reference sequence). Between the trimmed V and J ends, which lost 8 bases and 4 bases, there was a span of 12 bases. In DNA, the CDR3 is TGTGCCAGCTTTGGAGGTCTGGGAAACACCATATATTTT. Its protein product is CASFGGLGNTIYF.

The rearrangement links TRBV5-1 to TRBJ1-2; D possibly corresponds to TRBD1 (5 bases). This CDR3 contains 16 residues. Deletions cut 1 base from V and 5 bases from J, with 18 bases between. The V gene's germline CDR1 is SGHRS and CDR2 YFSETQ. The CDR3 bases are TGCGCCAGCAGCTTGTTTTCGTCGGGGGGAGCATATGGCTACACCTTC. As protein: CASSLFSSGGAYGYTF. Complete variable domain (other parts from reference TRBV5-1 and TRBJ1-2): KAGVTQTPRYLIKTRGQQVTLSCSPISGHRSVSWYQQTPGQGLQFLFEYFSETQRNKGNFPGRFSGRQFSNSRSEMNVSTLELGDSALYLCASSLFSSGGAYGYTFGSGTRLTVV.

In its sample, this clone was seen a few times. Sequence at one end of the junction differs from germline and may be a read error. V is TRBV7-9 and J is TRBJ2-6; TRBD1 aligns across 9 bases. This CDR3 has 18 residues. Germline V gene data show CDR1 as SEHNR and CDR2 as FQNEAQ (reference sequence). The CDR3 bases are TGTGCCAGCAGCCAACCCCCGGGGACAGGGTCTGGGGCCAACGGCCTGACTTTC. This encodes CASSQPPGTGSGANGLTF.

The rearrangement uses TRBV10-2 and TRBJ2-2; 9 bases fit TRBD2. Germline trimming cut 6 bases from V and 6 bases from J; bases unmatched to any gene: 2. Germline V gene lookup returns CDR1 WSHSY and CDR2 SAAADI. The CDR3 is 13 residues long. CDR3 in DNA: TGCGCCAGCAGGGCGGGGGGGCCCGGGGAGCTGTTTTTT. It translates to CASRAGGPGELFF.